The clone carrying this TCR beta chain was seen only once. No antigen is known for it. Assay used: immunoSEQ multiplex PCR; TCRdb lists only in-frame clones, some missing. The table records under 6,000 clones, around nine tenths of them present only once. The data are from a study of immune cell composition in non-small cell lung cancer. Normal lung was sampled as far from the tumour as possible, at least 3 cm. Trimming pared 7 bases from V and 5 bases from J, leaving 8 bases between. Germline lookup yields CDR1 LNHDA and CDR2 SQIVND (reference sequence). The CDR3 contains 11 residues. General study points: Dominant in vivo tumour-associated clones were not shown to share tumour-reactive sequences.

Sequenced sample: non-adjacent lung tissue. The chain couples TRBV19 to TRBJ1-1; weak D call: TRBD1 (6 bases). The TCR sequence derives from a human donor with non-small cell lung cancer. Some clones in this sample may be carry-over from other donors' samples. CDR3 bases: TGTGCCAGTAAGGGGGTAACTGAAGCTTTCTTT. Amino acid sequence: CASKGVTEAFF. Full variable domain (rest looked up from reference TRBV19 and TRBJ1-1): DGGITQSPKYLFRKEGQNVTLSCEQNLNHDAMYWYRQDPGQGLRLIYYSQIVNDFQKGDIAEGYSVSREKKESFPLTVTSAQKNPTAFYLCASKGVTEAFFGQGTRLTVV.